The 25 T cell receptor beta chains listed next were all sequenced from one sample in a study of blood T cells in healthy people across ages. PCR was performed a second time for about 7 to 11 cycles using a sample-barcoded 5' primer and a J-beta primer mix. Via MiXCR, TCRdb re-called the 5' RACE reads, giving one row per CDR3 protein. The sample has some 1.4 million distinct CDR3 sequences, about 40% seen once. The sequenced material came from blood. The receptors derive from a woman younger than 35 in good health.

This clonotype appeared a few times. The chain employs TRBV6-6 and TRBJ2-1; tentatively, D is TRBD2 (6 bases). Trimming cost V 1 base and J 8 bases, with 9 bases left between them. The CDR3 extends over 13 amino acids. Germline CDR1 and CDR2: MNHNY and SVGAGI (reference sequence). In nucleotides, the CDR3 is TGTGCCAGCAGTTACTGGGCTAGCGATGAGCAGTTCTTC. This gives the protein CASSYWASDEQFF.

There are a few counts of this clonotype. The chain employs TRBV1 and TRBJ2-5; whether TRBD1, the table's D call, matches the DNA was not checked. TRBV1 constitutes a pseudogene. The CDR3 totals 16 residues. CDR3 sequence (DNA): TGCACCAGCAGCCAAGCCTGGACAGGGGAGAAAGAGACCCAGTACTTC. Translating gives CTSSQAWTGEKETQYF.

The chain carries TRBV6-5 and TRBJ1-1; possibly TRBD1 for D (5 bases). The CDR3 has 13 residues. Germline CDR1 and CDR2: MNHEY and SVGAGI. V was pared by 6 bases and J by 3 bases, with 11 bases between. In DNA, the CDR3 is TGTGCCAGCAGGTGGGGCAGGGACACTGAAGCTTTCTTT. The encoded protein is CASRWGRDTEAFF.

This clonotype turned up a few times. The rearrangement uses TRBV4-1 and TRBJ2-3; D might be TRBD1 or TRBD2, each matching 6 bases. Germline V gene sequence: CDR1 MGHRA, CDR2 YSYEKL. This CDR3 contains 15 residues. V shed 0 bases and J shed 4 bases, with 11 bases lying between them. In nucleotides, the CDR3 is TGCGCCAGCAGCCAAGAGGGGGGCCTAGCAGATACGCAGTATTTT. It specifies CASSQEGGLADTQYF.

This clonotype was observed a few times. The chain is built from TRBV4-1 and TRBJ1-1; no firm D call. Germline lookup yields CDR1 MGHRA and CDR2 YSYEKL. V dropped 4 bases and J dropped 0 bases, with 9 bases sitting between them. CDR3 size: 14 residues. The CDR3 DNA reads TGCGCCAGCAGCCCGCAGGTCCTGAACACTGAAGCTTTCTTT. Residues: CASSPQVLNTEAFF.

The chain recombines TRBV5-1 with TRBJ2-5; D unclear. Germline assignment: CDR1 SGHRS and CDR2 YFSETQ. Between the trimmed V and J ends, which lost 0 bases and 2 bases, there was a span of 11 bases. There are 15 residues in the CDR3. This chain's CDR3 is CASSLEAYLQETQYF. Here the CDR3 DNA reads TGCGCCAGCAGCTTGGAGGCCTACCTTCAAGAGACCCAGTACTTC.

The chain is built from TRBV6-6 and TRBJ1-1; 11 bases align to TRBD1. CDR3 length: 15 amino acids. CDR1 and CDR2 (germline): MNHNY, SVGAGI (reference sequence). V lost 5 bases and J lost 3; bases outside the gene matches: 5. This CDR3 reads CASSRTGGLDTEAFF. Written as DNA, the CDR3 is TGTGCCAGCAGTAGGACAGGGGGCCTCGACACTGAAGCTTTCTTT.

This clonotype has only a few counts. The CDR3 DNA reads as TGTGCCGGAATGGGGGGGAGGGTGAACACTGAAGCTTTCTTT. Amino acid sequence: CAGMGGRVNTEAFF. V and J are TRBV6-5 and TRBJ1-1, with D perhaps TRBD1 (5 bases). CDR1 and CDR2 (germline): MNHEY, SVGAGI. The V and J ends lost 11 bases and 0 bases respectively, with 16 bases between them. This CDR3 is built from 14 residues.

This clonotype came up a few times. The chain combines TRBV12-3 or TRBV12-4 with TRBJ2-3; D not resolved. Trimming took off 0 bases at V and 4 bases at J, with 8 bases between the two ends. The CDR3 consists of 14 residues. CDR3 in amino acids: CASSLAPSADTQYF. DNA of the CDR3: TGTGCCAGCAGTTTAGCCCCCAGTGCAGATACGCAGTATTTT.

The chain combines TRBV7-2 with TRBJ2-3; D possibly corresponds to TRBD1 (5 bases). CDR3 length equals 14 residues. Trimming stripped 4 bases from V and 3 bases from J, with 11 bases between. The germline V gene has CDR1 SGHTA and CDR2 FQGNSA. In DNA form, the CDR3 reads TGTGCCAGCAGCTCTAGGGGCTTGACAGATACGCAGTATTTT. Protein product: CASSSRGLTDTQYF.

The rearrangement links TRBV7-8 to TRBJ2-1, with 7 bases aligning to TRBD1. Germline values: CDR1 SGHVS, CDR2 FQNEAQ. CDR3 length: 10 amino acids. With 3 bases clipped from V and 15 bases from J, the junction kept 2 bases outside the gene matches. CDR3 DNA: TGTGCCAGCAGCTTGGGACAGACGTTCTTC. This gives the protein CASSLGQTFF. Combining the CDR3 with reference TRBV7-8 and TRBJ2-1 gives the whole variable domain GAGVSQSPRYKVAKRGQDVALRCDPISGHVSLFWYQQALGQGPEFLTYFQNEAQLDKSGLPSDRFFAERPEGSVSTLKIQRTQQEDSAVYLCASSLGQTFFGPGTRLTVL.

V is TRBV30 and J is TRBJ1-2, with 10 bases identical to TRBD1. There are 13 residues in the CDR3. V lost 2 bases and J lost 8; bases outside the gene matches: 5. From germline, CDR1 is GTSNPN and CDR2 SVGIG (reference sequence). For the CDR3, the DNA is TGTGCCTGGAGTATGACAGGGGGCGACGGCTACACCTTC. Residues: CAWSMTGGDGYTF.

This clonotype was detected a few times. The rearrangement uses TRBV6-5 and TRBJ2-1; TRBD2 aligns across 10 bases. J gave up 5 bases and V 4 bases, and 8 bases lay outside the gene matches. Germline V gives CDR1 MNHEY, CDR2 SVGAGI. The CDR3 is 16 amino acids. The chain's CDR3 is CASSFSAGGRNNEQFF. The CDR3 coding sequence is TGTGCCAGCAGTTTTTCAGCGGGGGGGCGTAACAATGAGCAGTTCTTC.

V is TRBV6-1 and J is TRBJ2-7; TRBD1 aligns across 7 bases. Germline assignment: CDR1 MNHNS and CDR2 SASEGT. CDR3 size: 14 residues. The J segment lost 7 bases and the V segment lost 2 bases, leaving 8 bases of the junction unmatched. CDR3 DNA: TGTGCCAGCAGTGAACCGACAGGGTTAGGTGAGCAGTACTTC. Translation gives CASSEPTGLGEQYF.

The rearrangement uses TRBV9 and TRBJ2-1, with TRBD1 matching 7 bases. This CDR3 has 15 amino acids. Germline trimming cut 4 bases from V and 6 bases from J; bases unmatched to any gene: 10. Germline values: CDR1 SGDLS, CDR2 YYNGEE. The DNA for the CDR3 is TGTGCCAGCAGCAACCAGGGGGACGTAGGCAATGAGCAGTTCTTC. Amino acids: CASSNQGDVGNEQFF.

The rearrangement uses TRBV7-9 and TRBJ2-5, with 9 bases fitting TRBD2. Losses at the gene ends were 3 bases for V and 3 bases for J; bases not matched to a gene: 11. The CDR3 contains 17 residues. Germline V gene data show CDR1 as SEHNR and CDR2 as FQNEAQ (reference sequence). DNA of the CDR3: TGTGCCAGCAGCTTTATGGGTAGCGGGAGTTCGGAAGAGACCCAGTACTTC. It translates to CASSFMGSGSSEETQYF.

In its sample, this clonotype was seen a few times. This chain joins TRBV6-5 and TRBJ2-3; D gene ambiguous. CDR3 size: 17 residues. Trimming stripped 1 base from V and 0 bases from J, with 14 bases between. The germline V gene encodes CDR1 MNHEY and CDR2 SVGAGI. This CDR3 reads CASSYWVAGLSTDTQYF. The CDR3 DNA sequence: TGTGCCAGCAGTTACTGGGTCGCCGGTCTGAGCACAGATACGCAGTATTTT.

The rearrangement uses TRBV2 and TRBJ2-3, with 9 bases lining up with TRBD2. With 6 bases clipped from V and 2 bases from J, the junction kept 6 bases outside the gene matches. Germline V gene sequence: CDR1 SNHLY, CDR2 FYNNEI. The CDR3 length is 15 residues. CDR3 sequence: CASRGASGVTDTQYF. In DNA form, the CDR3 reads TGTGCCAGCAGAGGGGCTAGCGGGGTCACAGATACGCAGTATTTT.

CDR3 in amino acids: CASSPSAGVRTSTDTQYF. As DNA, the CDR3 is TGTGCCAGCAGCCCATCAGCGGGAGTCAGAACTAGCACAGATACGCAGTATTTT. The chain couples TRBV7-2 to TRBJ2-3, with 8 nucleotides matching TRBD2. V lost 5 bases to trimming and J lost 0 bases; unmatched junction nucleotides: 13. The V gene's germline CDR1 is SGHTA and CDR2 FQGNSA. The CDR3 is 18 residues long.

This chain joins TRBV6-5 and TRBJ2-5; TRBD1 might be the D (6 bases). CDR3 size: 15 residues. Germline V gene data show CDR1 as MNHEY and CDR2 as SVGAGI. Trimming pared 0 bases from V and 10 bases from J, leaving 18 bases between. The chain's CDR3 is CASSYSGAQGKDQYF. The CDR3 nucleotides read TGTGCCAGCAGTTACTCGGGGGCCCAAGGAAAAGACCAGTACTTC.

The V call is TRBV7-9, the J call TRBJ1-2; the D gene is possibly TRBD1 (6 bases). Germline V CDR1 and CDR2: SEHNR, FQNEAQ (reference sequence). CDR3 length: 15 residues. Trimming removed 4 bases from V and 5 bases from J, with 17 bases in between. The CDR3 coding sequence is TGTGCCAGCAGCTCCGGGACAAAGGAAACTTATGGCTACACCTTC. Its translation: CASSSGTKETYGYTF. The full variable domain, completed using reference TRBV7-9 and TRBJ1-2, is DTGVSQNPRHKITKRGQNVTFRCDPISEHNRLYWYRQTLGQGPEFLTYFQNEAQLEKSRLLSDRFSAERPKGSFSTLEIQRTEQGDSAMYLCASSSGTKETYGYTFGSGTRLTVV.

The gene calls are TRBV6-1 and TRBJ1-2; no firm D call. The CDR3 contains 13 residues. The V end lost 0 bases, the J end lost 8 bases, and 10 bases lay between the germline ends. Germline assignment: CDR1 MNHNS and CDR2 SASEGT. This CDR3 reads CASSEAPGGGYTF. The CDR3 nucleotides are TGTGCCAGCAGTGAAGCGCCAGGCGGGGGCTACACCTTC.

This clonotype has just a few counts. The chain is built from TRBV7-9 and TRBJ2-1; 9 nucleotides match TRBD2. The J call may be mistaken, given a closer DNA end match to TRBJ2-7. CDR1 is SEHNR and CDR2 is FQNEAQ in the germline V gene (reference sequence). The CDR3 extends over 20 amino acids. The CDR3 loop reads CASSLTWLAGNDPSHNEQYF. The DNA of the CDR3 is TGTGCCAGCAGCCTTACATGGCTAGCGGGAAATGACCCTTCCCACAATGAGCAGTACTTC.

V is TRBV2 and J is TRBJ2-3; D gene unclear. Germline V gives CDR1 SNHLY, CDR2 FYNNEI. V was pared by 0 bases and J by 2 bases, with 6 bases between. The CDR3 length is 14 residues. DNA for the CDR3: TGTGCCAGCAGTGAAGCGACCTTCACAGATACGCAGTATTTT. It is translated as CASSEATFTDTQYF. Using reference TRBV2 and TRBJ2-3 for the parts outside the CDR3, the full variable domain is EPEVTQTPSHQVTQMGQEVILRCVPISNHLYFYWYRQILGQKVEFLVSFYNNEISEKSEIFDDQFSVERPDGSNFTLKIRSTKLEDSAMYFCASSEATFTDTQYFGPGTRLTVL.

This sequence joins TRBV6-1 and TRBJ2-7; D is possibly TRBD1 (8 bases). Deletions cut 2 bases from V and 5 bases from J, with 19 bases between. Looked up from germline, CDR1 is MNHNS and CDR2 is SASEGT. CDR3 length equals 16 residues. Written as DNA, the CDR3 is TGTGCCAGCAGTGAAAGGAGGACAGGGAGGGCCCACGAGCAGTACTTC. This encodes CASSERRTGRAHEQYF.